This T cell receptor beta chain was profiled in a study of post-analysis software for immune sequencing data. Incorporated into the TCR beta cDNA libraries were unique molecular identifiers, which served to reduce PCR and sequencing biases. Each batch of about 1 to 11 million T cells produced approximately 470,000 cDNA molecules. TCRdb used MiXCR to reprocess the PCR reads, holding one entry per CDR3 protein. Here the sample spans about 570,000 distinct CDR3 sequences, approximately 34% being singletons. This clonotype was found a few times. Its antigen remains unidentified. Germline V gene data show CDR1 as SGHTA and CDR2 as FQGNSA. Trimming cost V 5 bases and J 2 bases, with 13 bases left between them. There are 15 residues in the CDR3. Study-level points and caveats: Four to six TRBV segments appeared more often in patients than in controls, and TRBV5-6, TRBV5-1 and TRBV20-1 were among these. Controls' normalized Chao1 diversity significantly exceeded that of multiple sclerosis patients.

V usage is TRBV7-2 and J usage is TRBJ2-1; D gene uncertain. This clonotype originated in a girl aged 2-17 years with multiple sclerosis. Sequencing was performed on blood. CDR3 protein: CASSQLVVTYNEQFF. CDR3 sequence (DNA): TGTGCCAGCAGCCAACTGGTGGTAACCTACAATGAGCAGTTCTTC. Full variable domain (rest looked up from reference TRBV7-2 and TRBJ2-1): GAGVSQSPSNKVTEKGKDVELRCDPISGHTALYWYRQSLGQGLEFLIYFQGNSAPDKSGLPSDRFSAERTGGSVSTLTIQRTQQEDSAVYLCASSQLVVTYNEQFFGPGTRLTVL.